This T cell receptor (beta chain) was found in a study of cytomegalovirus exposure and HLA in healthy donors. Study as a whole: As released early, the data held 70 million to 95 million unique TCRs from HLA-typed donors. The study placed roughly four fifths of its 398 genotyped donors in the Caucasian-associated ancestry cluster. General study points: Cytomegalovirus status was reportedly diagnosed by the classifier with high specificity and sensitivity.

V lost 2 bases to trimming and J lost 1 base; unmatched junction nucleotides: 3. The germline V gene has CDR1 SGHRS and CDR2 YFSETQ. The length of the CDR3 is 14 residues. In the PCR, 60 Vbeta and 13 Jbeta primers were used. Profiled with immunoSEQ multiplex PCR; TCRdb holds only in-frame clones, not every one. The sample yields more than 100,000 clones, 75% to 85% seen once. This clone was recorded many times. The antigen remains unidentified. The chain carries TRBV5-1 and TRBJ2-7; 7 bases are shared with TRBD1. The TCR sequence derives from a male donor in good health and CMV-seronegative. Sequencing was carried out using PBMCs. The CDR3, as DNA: TGCGCCAGCAGCTTCGGGGACAGATCCTACGAGCAGTACTTC. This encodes CASSFGDRSYEQYF.